Below are 18 T cell receptor beta chains sequenced from a single sample in a study of T cells in Graves' hyperthyroidism and ophthalmopathy. RNA transcripts served as the template for amplifying TCR beta CDR3 regions. A first-round RT-PCR of the TCR CDR3 used the HTBI primer set. TCRdb independently ran MiXCR on the multiplex PCR reads; one entry per CDR3 protein. The repertoire includes about 410,000 distinct CDR3 sequences, roughly 14% of them detected once, and about 20% sits in the top ten. The sequencing input was blood. The receptors derive from a woman in her 30s with Graves' ophthalmopathy.

This clonotype was seen a few times. This chain connects TRBV24-1 to TRBJ2-2, with D perhaps matching TRBD1 (5 bases). The CDR3 sequence is 14 residues long. CDR1 is KGHDR, CDR2 SFDVKD, per germline. The V end lost 10 bases, the J end lost 0 bases, and 11 bases lay between the germline ends. This CDR3 is CATKDTTNTGELFF. The CDR3 DNA reads as TGTGCCACAAAGGACACAACGAACACCGGGGAGCTGTTTTTT.

This clonotype has at least ten counts. In DNA form, the CDR3 reads TGTGCCAGCAGCGGGGAAGGGACATCGGATGGCTACACCTTC. It specifies CASSGEGTSDGYTF. The genes are TRBV3-1 and TRBJ1-2; maybe TRBD1 (6 bases). This CDR3 is built from 14 residues. Trimming removed 5 bases at V and 6 bases at J, with 16 bases between. CDR1 LGHDT and CDR2 YNNKEL come from the germline V gene (reference sequence).

The sample holds many counts of this clonotype. The CDR3 is CASSRTDSHEQYF. As DNA, the CDR3 is TGTGCCAGCAGTCGAACCGATTCACACGAGCAGTACTTC. The chain uses TRBV6-1 and TRBJ2-7, with D hard to call. The germline CDR1 and CDR2 sequences are MNHNS and SASEGT. The length of the CDR3 is 13 residues. V was trimmed by 5 bases and J by 5 bases, leaving 13 bases between them.

CDR3 DNA: TGTGCCAGCAGCCCTAACGTTCGGGGGCTCATTAACACTGAAGCTTTCTTT. Translation: CASSPNVRGLINTEAFF. The chain uses TRBV4-2 and TRBJ1-1; the D gene is possibly TRBD1 (6 bases). V was trimmed by 4 bases and J by 2 bases, leaving 20 bases between them. The CDR3 extends over 17 amino acids. CDR1 and CDR2 from the germline V gene are LGHNA and YNFKEQ.

Details on this clonotype: It may be a read error: a sequence one base away is much more abundant. V is TRBV2 and J is TRBJ2-3, with 10 bases fitting TRBD2. This CDR3 spans 16 amino acids. The germline CDR1 and CDR2 sequences are SNHLY and FYNNEI. The CDR3 here is CAGLGRERGGGDTQCF. Here the CDR3 DNA reads TGTGCCGGACTCGGGCGGGAGCGGGGGGGCGGAGATACGCAGTGTTTT.

This chain links TRBV4-1 with TRBJ2-7, with D perhaps TRBD1 (8 bases). Matching the DNA end better, TRBJ2-1 makes the J call doubtful. This CDR3 spans 17 amino acids. The germline CDR1 and CDR2 sequences are MGHRA and YSYEKL. The CDR3 is CASSQEKWGGQAYEQFF. Here the CDR3 DNA reads TGCGCCAGCAGCCAAGAGAAATGGGGGGGACAGGCCTACGAGCAGTTCTTC.

This clonotype came up a few times. Sequence at one end of the junction differs from germline and may be a read error. The chain couples TRBV2 to TRBJ2-2; D assignment may be TRBD1 or TRBD2 (5 bases each). The CDR3 runs 14 residues. The germline gives CDR1 SNHLY, CDR2 FYNNEI. Here the CDR3 DNA reads TGTGGCAGCACGTTCGTTGGGGGATCCGGGGAGCTGTTTTTT. Protein: CGSTFVGGSGELFF.

This clonotype was seen repeatedly, ten times or more. The chain joins TRBV29-1 to TRBJ2-3; D may be TRBD2 (5 bases). Germline loops: CDR1 SQVTM, CDR2 ANQGSEA. V was shortened by 0 bases and J by 1 base, with 14 bases between the two germline ends. CDR3 length: 16 amino acids. The chain's CDR3 is CSVEDRVVRGTDTQYF. The CDR3, as DNA: TGCAGCGTTGAAGATCGGGTAGTGAGGGGCACAGATACGCAGTATTTT.

In this sample, this clonotype turned up many times. This sequence joins TRBV3-1 and TRBJ1-1, with unresolved D. This CDR3 has 13 residues. V shed 4 bases and J shed 6 bases, with 12 bases lying between them. Germline CDR1 LGHDT, CDR2 YNNKEL (reference sequence). CDR3 coding DNA: TGTGCCAGCAGCCCCCCAGGCCGGTCTGAAGCTTTCTTT. Encoded protein: CASSPPGRSEAFF.

The rearrangement uses TRBV27 and TRBJ2-7; D is possibly TRBD1 (6 bases). V dropped 5 bases and J dropped 3 bases, with 14 bases sitting between them. This CDR3 is built from 14 residues. Germline CDR1 and CDR2: MNHEY and SMNVEV (reference sequence). The CDR3 reads CASSMVQGNYEQYF. The CDR3 nucleotides are TGTGCCAGCAGTATGGTACAGGGAAACTACGAGCAGTACTTC.

This clonotype came up many times. The chain employs TRBV2 and TRBJ1-5; 9 bases match TRBD1. The germline V gene has CDR1 SNHLY and CDR2 FYNNEI. This CDR3 is built from 13 residues. The V and J ends lost 10 bases and 4 bases, in that order; junction bases with no gene match: 5. The CDR3 DNA reads TGTGCCACCGATGGGACAGGGAATCAGCCCCAGCATTTT. The encoded protein is CATDGTGNQPQHF.

There are a few counts of this clonotype. The rearrangement uses TRBV7-9 and TRBJ1-5; TRBD1 matches at 8 bases. Germline CDR1 reads SEHNR; CDR2 reads FQNEAQ (reference sequence). The CDR3 covers 16 residues. The V and J ends lost 0 bases and 9 bases, in that order; junction bases with no gene match: 10. The CDR3 loop reads CASSLASGQGLSPQHF. CDR3 in DNA: TGTGCCAGCAGCTTAGCATCAGGACAGGGATTATCGCCCCAGCATTTT. The full variable domain, rest sourced from reference TRBV7-9 and TRBJ1-5, is DTGVSQNPRHKITKRGQNVTFRCDPISEHNRLYWYRQTLGQGPEFLTYFQNEAQLEKSRLLSDRFSAERPKGSFSTLEIQRTEQGDSAMYLCASSLASGQGLSPQHFGDGTRLSIL.

This clonotype has ten or more counts. The genes are TRBV10-1 and TRBJ2-1; the D is unclear. Germline CDR1 WNHNN, CDR2 SYGVQD (reference sequence). With 0 bases removed from V and 8 bases from J, the gap between germline ends came to 11 bases. The CDR3 totals 14 residues. The CDR3 loop is CASSESAGQDEQFF. CDR3 DNA: TGCGCCAGCAGTGAGTCGGCAGGCCAGGATGAGCAGTTCTTC.

This clonotype was seen many times. The rearrangement uses TRBV5-1 and TRBJ1-2; D call uncertain. The CDR3 is 14 amino acids. V dropped 5 bases and J dropped 1 base, with 12 bases sitting between them. Per germline, CDR1 SGHRS and CDR2 YFSETQ. CDR3 region: CASRLSDGNYGYTF. The CDR3 DNA reads TGCGCCAGCAGACTCTCAGACGGTAACTATGGCTACACCTTC.

This clonotype was recorded at least ten times. The chain has TRBV6-1 and TRBJ2-7, with TRBD2 as a possible D gene (5 bases). The germline CDR1 and CDR2 sequences are MNHNS and SASEGT. V was trimmed by 0 bases and J by 1 base, leaving 13 bases between them. The CDR3 consists of 16 residues. The CDR3 loop reads CASSEALGGTSYEQYF. In nucleotides, the CDR3 is TGTGCCAGCAGTGAAGCCCTAGGAGGTACGTCCTACGAGCAGTACTTC.

Ten or more counts support this clonotype. This CDR3 is CASSPLYRATNEKLFF. As DNA, the CDR3 is TGTGCCAGCAGCCCCCTTTATAGGGCAACTAATGAAAAACTGTTTTTT. The V call is TRBV28, the J call TRBJ1-4; D remains ambiguous. CDR1 is MDHEN and CDR2 is SYDVKM in the germline V gene. V was shortened by 6 bases and J by 0 bases, with 14 bases between the two germline ends. This CDR3 spans 16 amino acids.

This clonotype was recorded many times. The chain employs TRBV6-4 and TRBJ1-2; D is undetermined. Germline V gene lookup returns CDR1 MRHNA and CDR2 SNTAGT. V was trimmed by 10 bases and J by 4 bases, leaving 19 bases between them. The CDR3 covers 14 residues. The CDR3 spells CATQGVGVPYGYTF. In DNA, the CDR3 is TGTGCCACCCAAGGTGTTGGAGTCCCCTATGGCTACACCTTC.

This clonotype was picked up many times. The chain recombines TRBV12-3 or TRBV12-4 with TRBJ2-1; maybe TRBD2 (6 bases). V was shortened by 5 bases and J by 3 bases, with 20 bases between the two germline ends. The length of the CDR3 is 17 residues. The CDR3 nucleotides are TGTGCCAGCAGTCCAACGGGGGAGCTCGAGCTCTACAATGAGCAGTTCTTC. It translates to CASSPTGELELYNEQFF.